The 3 T cell receptor beta chains in this list originate from one sample, sequenced in a study of cytomegalovirus exposure and HLA in healthy donors. The PCR had 60 Vbeta and 13 Jbeta primers. Libraries were prepared by immunoSEQ multiplex PCR; TCRdb keeps only in-frame clonotypes and omits some of them. This sample carries about 160,000 clones, about 82% of them seen once, and the ten largest clones take approximately 0.76%. Input material: PBMCs. All receptors derive from a female donor in good health and CMV-seronegative.

The rearrangement uses TRBV2 and TRBJ2-7; D might be TRBD1 (6 bases). In germline, CDR1 is SNHLY, CDR2 FYNNEI. This CDR3 is built from 15 residues. The CDR3 sequence: CASTLPQGVSYEQYF. The CDR3 bases are TGTGCTTCTACTCTCCCACAGGGAGTATCCTACGAGCAGTACTTC.

V gene TRBV5-6 combines with J gene TRBJ2-3; TRBD2 matches at 7 bases. Trimming at V came to 5 bases and at J to 1 base, leaving 10 bases not matched to a gene. Germline lookup yields CDR1 SGHDT and CDR2 YYEEEE. The CDR3 covers 16 residues. CDR3 residues: CASRKQALAGTDTQYF. CDR3 in DNA: TGTGCCAGCAGAAAACAAGCGCTAGCGGGCACAGATACGCAGTATTTT. The full variable domain, rest sourced from reference TRBV5-6 and TRBJ2-3, is DAGVTQSPTHLIKTRGQQVTLRCSPKSGHDTVSWYQQALGQGPQFIFQYYEEEERQRGNFPDRFSGHQFPNYSSELNVNALLLGDSALYLCASRKQALAGTDTQYFGPGTRLTVL.

The chain recombines TRBV19 with TRBJ2-7, with D possibly being TRBD2 (6 bases). Germline CDR1 LNHDA, CDR2 SQIVND (reference sequence). The V end was cut by 5 bases, the J end by 0 bases, with 11 bases between. The CDR3 loop spans 14 amino acids. CDR3 sequence (DNA): TGTGCCAGTAGTGGGACCGGGAGCTCCTACGAGCAGTACTTC. This sequence encodes CASSGTGSSYEQYF.